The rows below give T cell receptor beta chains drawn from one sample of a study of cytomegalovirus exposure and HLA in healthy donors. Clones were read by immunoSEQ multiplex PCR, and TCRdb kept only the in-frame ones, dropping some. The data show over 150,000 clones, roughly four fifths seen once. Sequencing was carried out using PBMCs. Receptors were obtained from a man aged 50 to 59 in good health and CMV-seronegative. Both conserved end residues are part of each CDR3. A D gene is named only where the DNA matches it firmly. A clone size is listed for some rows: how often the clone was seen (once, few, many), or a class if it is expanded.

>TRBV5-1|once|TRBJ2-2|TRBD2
TGCGCCAGCAGCTTGACTAGCGGGGGGGCATTCGCCGGGGAGCTGTTTTTT
CASSLTSGGAFAGELFF
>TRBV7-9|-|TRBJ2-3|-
TGTGTCAGCAGCTTAGCAACGGGAAGCACAGATACGCAGTATTTT
CVSSLATGSTDTQYF
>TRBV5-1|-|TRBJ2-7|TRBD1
TGCGCCAGCAGCTTGGGGGACAGGGGATACGAGCAGTACTTC
CASSLGDRGYEQYF
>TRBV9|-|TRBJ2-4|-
TGTGCCAGCAGCCCGCGGGGCAGCCTAAAAAACATTCAGTACTTC
CASSPRGSLKNIQYF
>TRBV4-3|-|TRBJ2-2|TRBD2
TGCGCCAGCAGCCCTGGATACTTGGGAGGGAACCCCGGGGAGCTGTTTTTT
CASSPGYLGGNPGELFF
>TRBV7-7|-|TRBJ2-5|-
TGTGCTAGCAGTTTCGGCGGCGCCCAAGAGACCCAGTACTTC
CASSFGGAQETQYF
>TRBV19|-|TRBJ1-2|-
TGTGCCAGTAGTATCTCCCAACAGAACGGCTACACCTTC
CASSISQQNGYTF
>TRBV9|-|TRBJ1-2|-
TGTGCCAGCAGCGTACACAGGGTCCCCTATGGCTACACCTTC
CASSVHRVPYGYTF
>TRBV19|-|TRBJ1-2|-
TGTGCCAGTAGTATTGCCAGAAACTATGGCTACACCTTC
CASSIARNYGYTF
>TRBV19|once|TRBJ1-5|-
TGTGCCAGCGCCGACAGGTGGGTTCAGCCCCAGCATTTT
CASADRWVQPQHF
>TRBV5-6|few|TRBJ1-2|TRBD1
TGTGCCAGCAGTTCAGGGACAGTTCCTGACTATGGCTACACCTTC
CASSSGTVPDYGYTF
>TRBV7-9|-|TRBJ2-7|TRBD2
TGTGCCAGCAGCCTAGCGGGGGGGTCCTACGAGCAGTACTTC
CASSLAGGSYEQYF
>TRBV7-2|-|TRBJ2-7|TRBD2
TGTGCCAGCAGCTTAGGGACTAGCGTGGTCTACGAGCAGTACTTC
CASSLGTSVVYEQYF
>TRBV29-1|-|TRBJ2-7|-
TGCAGCGTTGTCTCCGGCTACGAGCAGTACTTC
CSVVSGYEQYF
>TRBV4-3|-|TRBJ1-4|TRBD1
TGCGCCAGCAGCCAAGGGGTGGACAGGGGGCAAGGTGAAAAACTGTTTTTT
CASSQGVDRGQGEKLFF
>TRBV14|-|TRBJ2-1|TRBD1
TGTGCCAGCAGCCAAGACCCGGACAGGCACTACAATGAGCAGTTCTTC
CASSQDPDRHYNEQFF
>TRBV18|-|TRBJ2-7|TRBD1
TGTGCCAGCTCACAAACAGGGGATTCGGGCGAGCAGTACTTC
CASSQTGDSGEQYF
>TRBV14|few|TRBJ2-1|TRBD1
TGTGCCAGCAGCCAAGATTGGACAGGTTACTACAATGAGCAGTTCTTC
CASSQDWTGYYNEQFF
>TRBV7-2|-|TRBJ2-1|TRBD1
TGTGCCAGCAGCTCTACCGCGGGACAGGGTAATGAGCAGTTCTTC
CASSSTAGQGNEQFF